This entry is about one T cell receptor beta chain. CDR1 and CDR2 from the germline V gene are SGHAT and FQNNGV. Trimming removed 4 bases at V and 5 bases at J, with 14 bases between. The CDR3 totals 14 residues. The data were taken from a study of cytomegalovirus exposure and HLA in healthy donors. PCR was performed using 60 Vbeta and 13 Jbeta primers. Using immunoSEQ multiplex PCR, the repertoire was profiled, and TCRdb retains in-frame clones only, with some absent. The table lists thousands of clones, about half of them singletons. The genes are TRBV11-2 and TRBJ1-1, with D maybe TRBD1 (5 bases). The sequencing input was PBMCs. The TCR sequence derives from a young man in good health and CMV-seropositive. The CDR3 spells CASSSLIGGTEAFF. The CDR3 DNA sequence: TGTGCCAGCAGCTCCTTGATCGGGGGTACTGAAGCTTTCTTT.